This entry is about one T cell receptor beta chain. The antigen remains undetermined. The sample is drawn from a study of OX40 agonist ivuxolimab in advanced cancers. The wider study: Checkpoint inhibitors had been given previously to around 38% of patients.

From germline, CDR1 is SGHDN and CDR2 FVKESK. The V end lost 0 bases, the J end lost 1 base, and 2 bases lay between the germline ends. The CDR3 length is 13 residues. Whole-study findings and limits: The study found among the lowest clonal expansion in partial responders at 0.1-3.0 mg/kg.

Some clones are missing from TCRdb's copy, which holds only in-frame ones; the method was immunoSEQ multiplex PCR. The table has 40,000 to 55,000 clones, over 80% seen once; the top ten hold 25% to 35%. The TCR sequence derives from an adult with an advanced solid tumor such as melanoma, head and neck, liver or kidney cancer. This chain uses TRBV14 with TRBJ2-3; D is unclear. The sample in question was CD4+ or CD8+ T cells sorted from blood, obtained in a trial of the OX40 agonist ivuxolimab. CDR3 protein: CASSQERTDTQYF. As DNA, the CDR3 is TGTGCCAGCAGCCAAGAGCGCACAGATACGCAGTATTTT.